The 25 T cell receptor beta chains reported below all come from one sample, sequenced in a study of T cells in Graves' hyperthyroidism and ophthalmopathy. Authors of the study amplified TCR beta CDR3 regions from RNA transcripts. The HTBI primer set served for first-round RT-PCR of the TCR CDR3. TCRdb re-derived calls from the multiplex PCR reads in MiXCR, one entry per CDR3 protein. The sample has about 95,000 distinct CDR3 sequences, approximately 40% seen once. The sample taken for sequencing was peripheral blood or thyroid tissue (not recorded which). The receptors were gathered from a woman aged 30 to 39 with Graves' hyperthyroidism.

This clonotype was observed a single time. Sequence at one end of the junction differs from germline and may be a read error. This chain connects TRBV6-5 to TRBJ1-5; the D gene is possibly TRBD1 (6 bases). Germline CDR1 reads MNHEY; CDR2 reads SVGAGI. This CDR3 has 13 amino acids. The CDR3: CAGSDRSNQPQHF. DNA for the CDR3: TGTGCCGGCAGTGACAGGAGCAATCAGCCCCAGCATTTT.

This clonotype was recorded at least ten times. V and J are TRBV24-1 and TRBJ1-1; no clear D gene. The CDR3 loop spans 16 amino acids. Between the trimmed V and J ends, which lost 0 bases and 0 bases, there was a span of 10 bases. Per germline, CDR1 KGHDR and CDR2 SFDVKD. The CDR3 protein is CATSDLARFMNTEAFF. CDR3 nucleotide sequence: TGTGCCACCAGTGATTTGGCCCGCTTCATGAACACTGAAGCTTTCTTT.

This clonotype was seen ten or more times. The chain carries TRBV12-3 or TRBV12-4 and TRBJ2-5; D remains ambiguous. The CDR3 runs 12 residues. Trimming removed 2 bases at V and 4 bases at J, with 5 bases between. DNA for the CDR3: TGTGCCAGCAGTTTATCAAGAGAGACCCAGTACTTC. Residues: CASSLSRETQYF.

V is TRBV20-1 and J is TRBJ2-1, with D possibly TRBD2 on 5 matching bases. The V gene lost 0 bases and the J gene lost 3 bases, with 12 bases spanning the gap. Germline loops: CDR1 DFQATT, CDR2 SNEGSKA (reference sequence). The length of the CDR3 is 15 residues. As DNA, the CDR3 is TGCAGTGCTAGAGACCCCAACGGGATCTACAATGAGCAGTTCTTC. Translating gives CSARDPNGIYNEQFF.

This clonotype was recorded at least ten times. The chain joins TRBV2 to TRBJ2-3; 7 positions agree with TRBD2. This CDR3 region has 14 residues. The germline V gene has CDR1 SNHLY and CDR2 FYNNEI. V shed 2 bases, J shed 5 bases, and the junction held 4 bases outside the gene matches. As DNA, the CDR3 is TGTGCCAGCAGTGAATGGGCTAGCGGAGATACGCAGTATTTT. Its translation: CASSEWASGDTQYF.

The V call is TRBV12-3 or TRBV12-4, the J call TRBJ2-7; 10 bases line up with TRBD1. V dropped 6 bases and J dropped 5; count of bases not matched to a gene: 7. The CDR3 loop spans 14 amino acids. CDR3 in amino acids: CASRETGGVDEQYF. The CDR3 DNA is TGTGCCAGCAGGGAGACAGGGGGCGTAGACGAGCAGTACTTC.

With regard to this clonotype: The germline gene is not matched at one end of the junction; a read error may be the cause. The rearrangement joins TRBV5-1 to TRBJ1-3; D remains ambiguous. The germline V gene has CDR1 SGHRS and CDR2 YFSETQ. The CDR3 totals 14 residues. The CDR3 bases are TGCGCCAGCAGCGAAACCGAGGGCGGAAACACCATACATTTT. This translates into CASSETEGGNTIHF.

On this clonotype: Its ends do not fully match the called genes, so a read error is possible. The chain recombines TRBV9 with TRBJ2-5; 9 bases fit TRBD1. Germline CDR1 and CDR2: SGDLS and YYNGEE. There are 15 residues in the CDR3. The CDR3, as DNA: TGTGCCAGCAGCGTAGGGGACAGGGCCCAAGAGACACAGTACTTC. Amino acid sequence: CASSVGDRAQETQYF.

Details on this clonotype: One junction end does not reproduce the germline sequence, and a read error may be involved. The chain employs TRBV7-8 and TRBJ1-1, with D unclear. Germline CDR1 reads SGHVS; CDR2 reads FQNEAQ. This CDR3 spans 15 amino acids. CDR3 protein: CASSLAYSGNTEAFF. The CDR3 bases are TGTGCCAGCAGCCTAGCATATTCGGGAAACACTGAAGCTTTCTTT.

This clonotype was seen repeatedly, ten times or more. The CDR3 reads CASSRTLEELFF. CDR3 coding DNA: TGTGCCAGCAGCCGGACATTGGAGGAACTGTTTTTT. This sequence joins TRBV28 and TRBJ1-4; possibly TRBD1 for D (5 bases). The CDR3 is made up of 12 amino acids. Trimming stripped 6 bases from V and 12 bases from J, with 14 bases between. Looked up from germline, CDR1 is MDHEN and CDR2 is SYDVKM.

V is TRBV7-2 and J is TRBJ2-2, with 8 bases identical to TRBD2. The CDR3 has 15 residues. CDR1 is SGHTA and CDR2 is FQGNSA in the germline V gene. V lost 8 bases and J lost 3; bases outside the gene matches: 8. CDR3 nucleotides: TGTGCCAGCCATAGGGCGGGAGGCGACACCGGGGAGCTGTTTTTT. Translation gives CASHRAGGDTGELFF.

This clonotype was seen only a few times. A much larger clone differs by one base, so this may be a read error. CDR3 residues: CATSDSLSSYGYTF. Here the CDR3 DNA reads TGTGCCACCAGTGATAGCCTTAGTAGCTATGGCTACACCTTC. J is TRBJ1-2 and V is TRBV24-1; no definite D call. The CDR3 has 14 amino acids. The ends were cut back, 3 bases at V and 4 bases at J, with 11 bases in the middle. Germline V gene data show CDR1 as KGHDR and CDR2 as SFDVKD.

This clonotype has a count of ten or more. CDR3 region: CASGAGDSSYEQYF. As DNA, the CDR3 is TGTGCCAGCGGCGCGGGTGACAGCTCCTACGAGCAGTACTTC. The rearrangement uses TRBV9 and TRBJ2-7; tentatively, D is TRBD1 or TRBD2 (5 bases each). In germline, CDR1 is SGDLS, CDR2 YYNGEE. Trimming took off 7 bases at V and 0 bases at J, with 14 bases between the two ends. This CDR3 comprises 14 residues.

This clonotype was seen a handful of times. Its ends do not fully match the called genes, so a read error is possible. The chain uses TRBV5-6 and TRBJ2-3; a possible D gene is TRBD1 (6 bases). CDR3 size: 16 residues. Germline V gene data show CDR1 as SGHDT and CDR2 as YYEEEE. DNA of the CDR3: TGTGCCAGCGGCTTCTATGGGACACCTTCAACAGATACGCAGTATTTT. As protein: CASGFYGTPSTDTQYF.

In its sample, this clonotype was seen many times. V is TRBV15 and J is TRBJ1-2, with a weak D call TRBD1 (5 bases). CDR3 length: 11 amino acids. CDR1 and CDR2 (germline): LNHNV, YYDKDF (reference sequence). V lost 11 bases to trimming and J lost 4 bases, with 11 bases between them. CDR3 residues: CAAGTGYGYTF. Here the CDR3 DNA reads TGTGCCGCGGGGACGGGCTATGGCTACACCTTC. Based on the CDR3 plus reference TRBV15 and TRBJ1-2, the full variable domain is DAMVIQNPRYQVTQFGKPVTLSCSQTLNHNVMYWYQQKSSQAPKLLFHYYDKDFNNEADTPDNFQSRRPNTSFCFLDIRSPGLGDTAMYLCAAGTGYGYTFGSGTRLTVV.

This clonotype was recorded at least ten times. V usage is TRBV7-9 and J usage is TRBJ1-1; D is undetermined. CDR3 length: 15 residues. Germline CDR1 is SEHNR and CDR2 is FQNEAQ (reference sequence). V lost 5 bases, J lost 2 bases, and 15 bases lay in between. The CDR3 coding sequence is TGTGCCAGCAGCCCTCTCTGGGGTAGAAACACTGAAGCTTTCTTT. It yields the protein CASSPLWGRNTEAFF.

This clonotype was detected ten times or more. The germline gene is not matched at one end of the junction; a read error may be the cause. The rearrangement joins TRBV9 to TRBJ1-5; TRBD1 agrees at 8 bases. CDR3 length: 15 residues. Germline values: CDR1 SGDLS, CDR2 YYNGEE. The CDR3 bases are TGCGCCAGCAGCGGACAGGGTCATAGCAATCAGCCCCAGCATTTT. It translates to CASSGQGHSNQPQHF.

This clonotype showed up many times. This rearrangement joins TRBV20-1 to TRBJ1-5; D is undetermined. V was clipped by 6 bases and J by 0 bases, with 15 bases between them. The germline V gene has CDR1 DFQATT and CDR2 SNEGSKA (reference sequence). The CDR3 runs to 15 residues. CDR3 nucleotide sequence: TGCAGTGCCCTTTCGACTGGGAATAGCAATCAGCCCCAGCATTTT. Translated, it gives CSALSTGNSNQPQHF.

In its sample, this clonotype is medium-sized. This chain links TRBV2 with TRBJ2-7, with unresolved D. Germline CDR1 reads SNHLY; CDR2 reads FYNNEI. This CDR3 spans 14 amino acids. Trimming removed 6 bases from V and 5 bases from J, with 17 bases in between. The CDR3 is CASRSDPLYHEQYF. The DNA for the CDR3 is TGTGCCAGCAGAAGTGACCCCCTTTACCACGAGCAGTACTTC.

This clonotype appeared many times. CDR3 bases: TGTGCCAGTAGTATATGGCGTAGGGACAATCAGCCCCAGCATTTT. Its protein is CASSIWRRDNQPQHF. The genes are TRBV19 and TRBJ1-5; no clear D gene. Germline-derived CDR1 and CDR2 are LNHDA and SQIVND (reference sequence). This CDR3 region has 15 residues. V was pared by 2 bases and J by 3 bases, with 11 bases between.

Comment on this clonotype: This may come from a read error, since a much larger clone is one base off. The gene calls are TRBV10-1 and TRBJ2-5; D is possibly TRBD1 (7 bases). The CDR3 loop spans 20 amino acids. V shed 7 bases and J shed 2 bases, with 32 bases lying between them. In germline, CDR1 is WNHNN, CDR2 SYGVQD (reference sequence). The CDR3 DNA reads TGCGCCAGCAACCGCAATCCCGCCAGGGGGGTTTCGGTTAGACAAGAGACCCAGTACTTC. It is translated as CASNRNPARGVSVRQETQYF.

On this clonotype: No DNA is shown, since the ends of the CDR3 on it are uncertain; the CDR3 is the one TCRdb lists. The genes are TRBV7-9 and TRBJ2-5; TRBD2 is the table's D call, not checked against the DNA. The CDR3 totals 20 residues, both ends included. Per the germline V gene, CDR1 is SEHNR and CDR2 is FQNEAQ (reference sequence). The CDR3 here is CASSFYICSARPGLQETQYF.

At least ten counts were recorded for this clonotype. The CDR3 loop reads CASSLSLAGVSYEQYF. The CDR3 coding sequence is TGCGCCAGCAGCTTGAGCCTAGCGGGGGTCTCCTACGAGCAGTACTTC. The chain employs TRBV5-1 and TRBJ2-7; 10 bases align to TRBD2. Germline V lookup: CDR1 SGHRS, CDR2 YFSETQ. The junction had 4 bases not matched to a gene; V was cut back by 1 base and J by 0 bases. CDR3 length: 16 amino acids.

Many counts were recorded for this clonotype. The V call is TRBV20-1, the J call TRBJ1-4; TRBD1 might be the D (5 bases). V lost 0 bases and J 8 bases, leaving 19 bases between the germline ends. The V gene's germline CDR1 is DFQATT and CDR2 SNEGSKA (reference sequence). The CDR3 covers 16 residues. CDR3 in amino acids: CSARDQRGEGLEKLFF. The DNA for the CDR3 is TGCAGTGCTAGAGATCAAAGGGGCGAGGGTTTAGAAAAACTGTTTTTT.

This clonotype showed up many times. The DNA of the CDR3 is TGCGCCAGCAGTCCGGGACAGCATAGCAATCAGCCCCAGCATTTT. It encodes CASSPGQHSNQPQHF. The chain combines TRBV5-1 with TRBJ1-5; 7 nucleotides line up with TRBD1. Germline trimming cut 5 bases from V and 0 bases from J; bases unmatched to any gene: 5. The length of the CDR3 is 15 residues. CDR1 SGHRS and CDR2 YFSETQ come from the germline V gene.